These 12 T cell receptor beta chains share one sample of origin, sequenced in a study of brain T cells in children with intractable seizures. Sequencing was limited to surgery cases with top T cell transcript signatures in brain tissue. Method: immunoSEQ multiplex PCR; TCRdb's copy keeps in-frame clones and lacks some. The sample holds roughly 8,700 clones, 65% to 70% seen once. Sequencing was performed on resected brain tissue, taken at surgery. The origin of the receptors is a girl aged 2 to 9 with tuberous sclerosis and intractable seizures.

This sequence joins TRBV5-1 and TRBJ2-3; D uncertain. The CDR3 covers 18 residues. Trimming removed 0 bases at V and 0 bases at J, with 17 bases between. Germline lookup yields CDR1 SGHRS and CDR2 YFSETQ. The DNA of the CDR3 is TGCGCCAGCAGCTTGGGCCGGCAATCGATTTCTAGCACAGATACGCAGTATTTT. Its protein product is CASSLGRQSISSTDTQYF.

The chain links TRBV3-1 (or the pseudogene TRBV3-2) to TRBJ1-3, with D perhaps TRBD1 (5 bases). The CDR3 runs 16 residues. Between the trimmed V and J ends, which lost 0 bases and 2 bases, there was a span of 11 bases. Looked up from germline, CDR1 is LGHDT and CDR2 is YNNKEL (reference sequence). The CDR3 DNA follows: TGTGCCAGCAGCCAAGATTCCGGGGGTCCTGGAAACACCATATATTTT. It translates to CASSQDSGGPGNTIYF.

The chain links TRBV29-1 to TRBJ2-1; D is ambiguous. This CDR3 spans 10 amino acids. Germline CDR1 is SQVTM and CDR2 is ANQGSEA. Trimming took off 7 bases at V and 7 bases at J, with 8 bases between the two ends. Here the CDR3 DNA reads TGCAGCGGGGGTGGGAATGAGCAGTTCTTC. It yields the protein CSGGGNEQFF.

This chain joins TRBV5-5 and TRBJ1-5; 7 bases are a match to TRBD1. The germline gives CDR1 SGHKS, CDR2 YYEKEE (reference sequence). V lost 1 base to trimming and J lost 2 bases; unmatched junction nucleotides: 9. The CDR3 totals 17 residues. CDR3 loop: CASSLSSQGQGNQPQHF. The CDR3 bases are TGTGCCAGCAGCTTGTCCTCACAGGGGCAGGGCAATCAGCCCCAGCATTTT.

CDR3 loop: CASSLTGVGGYTF. As DNA, the CDR3 is TGTGCCAGCAGCTTGACAGGGGTAGGGGGCTACACCTTC. This chain links TRBV5-4 with TRBJ1-2; TRBD1 aligns across 7 bases. The J segment lost 8 bases and the V segment lost 1 base, leaving 5 bases of the junction unmatched. The CDR3 extends over 13 amino acids. Looked up from germline, CDR1 is SGHNT and CDR2 is YYREEE (reference sequence).

The chain employs TRBV6-1 and TRBJ2-7; D is unresolved. Germline V gene sequence: CDR1 MNHNS, CDR2 SASEGT. The CDR3 is made up of 13 amino acids. Trimming removed 3 bases at V and 3 bases at J, with 9 bases between. CDR3 nucleotides: TGTGCCAGCAGTGAGACATTTTACTACGAGCAGTACGTC. Translation: CASSETFYYEQYV.

The chain employs TRBV7-3 and TRBJ1-1, with D hard to call. In germline, CDR1 is SGHTA, CDR2 FQGTGA. Trimming pared 1 base from V and 4 bases from J, leaving 10 bases between. CDR3 length: 14 amino acids. The CDR3 region is CASSLSGVATEAFF. The CDR3 DNA sequence: TGTGCCAGCAGCTTAAGTGGGGTGGCCACTGAAGCTTTCTTT.

This chain connects TRBV30 to TRBJ1-2; no clear D gene. Trimming shortened V by 4 bases and J by 6 bases, and 15 bases separated the two germline ends. CDR3 length equals 13 residues. The germline V gene has CDR1 GTSNPN and CDR2 SVGIG (reference sequence). CDR3 residues: CAWNRGPADGYTF. CDR3 nucleotide sequence: TGTGCCTGGAATAGAGGGCCGGCCGATGGCTACACCTTC. The entire variable domain, with the rest obtained from reference TRBV30 and TRBJ1-2, is as follows: SQTIHQWPATLVQPVGSPLSLECTVEGTSNPNLYWYRQAAGRGLQLLFYSVGIGQISSEVPQNLSASRPQDRQFILSSKKLLLSDSGFYLCAWNRGPADGYTFGSGTRLTVV.

This CDR3 reads CASSFSRGGGDTQYF. The DNA for the CDR3 is TGCGCCAGCAGCTTTAGTAGGGGGGGTGGAGATACGCAGTATTTT. The rearrangement links TRBV5-1 to TRBJ2-3; maybe TRBD2 (7 bases). In germline, CDR1 is SGHRS, CDR2 YFSETQ. This CDR3 spans 15 amino acids. With 2 bases removed from V and 5 bases from J, the gap between germline ends came to 15 bases.

This clone showed up just a few times. The chain combines TRBV6-5 with TRBJ1-4; perhaps TRBD1 as D (5 bases). Trimming took 9 bases from V and 5 from J, leaving 19 bases between them. The CDR3 sequence is 15 residues long. CDR1 is MNHEY and CDR2 is SVGAGI in the germline V gene. The CDR3 loop is CASTKDGGRNEKLFF. The CDR3 DNA reads as TGTGCCAGTACAAAGGACGGGGGGAGAAATGAAAAACTGTTTTTT.

The V gene is TRBV2, the J gene TRBJ2-2, with D tentatively TRBD1 (6 bases). With 5 bases removed from V and 0 bases from J, the gap between germline ends came to 10 bases. There are 15 residues in the CDR3. Germline V CDR1 and CDR2: SNHLY, FYNNEI. CDR3 nucleotide sequence: TGTGCCAGCAGTCCAGGGGTTGCGAACACCGGGGAGCTGTTTTTT. Encoded protein: CASSPGVANTGELFF.

The V call is TRBV15, the J call TRBJ2-3; D is uncertain. The germline CDR1 and CDR2 sequences are LNHNV and YYDKDF (reference sequence). Trimming pared 9 bases from V and 1 base from J, leaving 11 bases between. This CDR3 contains 13 residues. The chain's CDR3 is CATVSGRTDTQYF. The CDR3 DNA follows: TGTGCCACTGTCTCCGGTCGCACAGATACGCAGTATTTT. The whole variable domain, filled in from reference TRBV15 and TRBJ2-3, reads DAMVIQNPRYQVTQFGKPVTLSCSQTLNHNVMYWYQQKSSQAPKLLFHYYDKDFNNEADTPDNFQSRRPNTSFCFLDIRSPGLGDTAMYLCATVSGRTDTQYFGPGTRLTVL.